This T cell receptor (beta chain) was documented in a study of Graves' ophthalmopathy and Graves' hyperthyroidism. This CDR3 has 14 residues. Germline V gene lookup returns CDR1 LGHNT and CDR2 FRNRAP. Losses at the gene ends were 1 base for V and 5 bases for J; bases not matched to a gene: 3. Amplification of the TCR beta CDR3 regions used RNA transcripts (as template). First-round RT-PCR used HTBI primers; second-round multiplex PCR followed. TCRdb independently ran MiXCR on the multiplex PCR reads; one entry per CDR3 protein. The table has roughly 300,000 distinct CDR3 sequences, about a sixth seen once; the top ten hold roughly 12%. This clonotype has at least ten counts. Its cognate antigen is unknown. Notes on the study in general: Blood also harbored most expanded thyroid clonotypes above 0.001 frequency.

Every ophthalmopathy donor presented moderate-to-severe activity, CAS ≥3, NOSPECS ≥4 and duration under 3 months. The source of this sequence is an adult man with Graves' ophthalmopathy. The specimen sequenced was peripheral blood. The chain is built from TRBV12-5 and TRBJ1-2; 8 bases fit TRBD1. CDR3 sequence reads: CASGLETGEYGYTF. CDR3 in DNA: TGTGCTAGTGGTTTGGAGACAGGGGAGTATGGCTACACCTTC.